This is a list of T cell receptor beta chains from one sample in a study of shared clonotypes between healthy human individuals. Generated by immunoSEQ multiplex PCR, the TCRdb table keeps only in-frame clones and is missing some. This table has over 700,000 clones, just under 75% appearing once. Sequencing input: memory CD4+ T cells sorted from blood. All receptors come from a woman younger than 45 in good health. Both conserved end residues are part of each CDR3. A D gene is named only where the DNA matches it firmly. Not every row has a clone size; where given, it reads once, few, many or a size class.

J gene | V gene | clone size | D gene | CDR3 DNA | CDR3 protein
TRBJ1-6 | TRBV4-1 | NA | NA | TGCGCCAGCAGCCATGTTCTGGGGGAACGCAACAATTCACCCCTCCACTTT | CASSHVLGERNNSPLHF
TRBJ1-5 | TRBV15 | NA | NA | TGTGCCACCAGCAGAAAGGGACGCAATCAGCCCCAGCATTTT | CATSRKGRNQPQHF
TRBJ1-1 | TRBV2 | NA | NA | TGTGCCAGCAGTGTCTTGGGGACGGGCACTGAAGCTTTCTTT | CASSVLGTGTEAFF
TRBJ2-1 | TRBV29-1 | NA | NA | TGCAGCGTTGACGTTTCCGGCAGCTCCTACAATGAGCAGTTCTTC | CSVDVSGSSYNEQFF
TRBJ1-5 | TRBV28 | NA | TRBD1 | TGTGCCAGCAGTTTATCACAGGGGAATCAGCCCCAGCATTTT | CASSLSQGNQPQHF
TRBJ2-2 | TRBV5-8 | NA | TRBD2 | TGTGCCAGCAGCCAAGAGGGTAGCGGGACGGTGAACACCGGGGAGCTGTTTTTT | CASSQEGSGTVNTGELFF
TRBJ2-2 | TRBV2 | NA | NA | TGTGCCAGCAGTGATGGCAGGGCGCCCGGGGAGCTGTTTTTT | CASSDGRAPGELFF
TRBJ2-2 | TRBV9 | NA | TRBD2 | TGTGCCAGCAGCGTATACTGGCAGCGGGATTACACCGGGGAGCTGTTTTTT | CASSVYWQRDYTGELFF
TRBJ2-7 | TRBV28 | NA | NA | TGTGCCAGCGGGTTAGGAAGCTACGAGCAGTACTTC | CASGLGSYEQYF
TRBJ2-7 | TRBV5-4 | once | NA | TGTGCCAGCAGCCTTGACGCTACCCAGGCCTCCTACGAGCAGTACTTC | CASSLDATQASYEQYF
TRBJ2-3 | TRBV9 | once | TRBD2 | TGTGCCAGCAGCGCCGGGACTAGCGGAAACACAGATACGCAGTATTTT | CASSAGTSGNTDTQYF
TRBJ2-1 | TRBV7-8 | NA | NA | TGTGCCAGCAGCTTAGAGGCGGTCTCCTACAATGAGCAGCTCTTC | CASSLEAVSYNEQLF
TRBJ2-7 | TRBV4-1 | NA | TRBD1 | TGCGCCAGCAGCCACGGGGACAGGGGGCCGGGGGAGCAGTACTTC | CASSHGDRGPGEQYF
TRBJ1-2 | TRBV29-1 | NA | TRBD1 | TGCAGCGTCACGGAGGGGACAGACTATGGCTACACCTTC | CSVTEGTDYGYTF
TRBJ1-2 | TRBV5-8 | NA | NA | TGTGCCAGCAGCTTTAACGCCATAGAGTCCTATGGCTACACCTTC | CASSFNAIESYGYTF
TRBJ2-7 | TRBV5-5 | NA | TRBD1 | TGTGCCAGCAGCTTGGTATATTACCGGGACAGGGCAGTCGAGCAGTACTTC | CASSLVYYRDRAVEQYF
TRBJ1-1 | TRBV21-1 | few | NA | TGTGCCAGCAGCCCCCAGGCAGGACGGGGTGAGCGGAACACTGAAGCTTTCTTT | CASSPQAGRGERNTEAFF
TRBJ1-1 | TRBV7-6 | few | NA | TGTGCCAGCAGCCCCCAGAGGGACACTGAAGCTTTCTTT | CASSPQRDTEAFF
TRBJ2-2 | TRBV9 | NA | NA | TGTGCCAGCAGCAGGTTAGGCGGGACCGCCGGGGAGCTGTTTTTT | CASSRLGGTAGELFF
TRBJ2-7 | TRBV11-2 | NA | TRBD2 | TGTGCCAGCAGCCAATCACTAGCGGCGTCCTACGAGCAGTACTTC | CASSQSLAASYEQYF
TRBJ2-7 | TRBV5-1 | few | TRBD1 | TGCGCCAGCAGCTTTGAACCGGGACAGATCTACGAGCAGTACTTC | CASSFEPGQIYEQYF
TRBJ2-7 | TRBV9 | NA | NA | TGTGCCAGCAGCGCCGACGGCGGACCCTACGAGCAGTACTTC | CASSADGGPYEQYF
TRBJ2-2 | TRBV9 | once | NA | TGTGCCAGCAGCGTAGGCGGGAACGCGAACACCGGGGAGCTGTTTTTT | CASSVGGNANTGELFF
TRBJ2-1 | TRBV7-2 | NA | NA | TGTGCCAGCAGCTTAGGCGGTTGGCGGGCCAATGAGCAGTTCTTC | CASSLGGWRANEQFF
TRBJ2-3 | TRBV19 | NA | TRBD2 | TGTGCCAGTAGCCCTGAGACTAGCACGGGGTCAGATACGCAGTATTTT | CASSPETSTGSDTQYF
TRBJ2-3 | TRBV28 | NA | NA | TGTGCCAGCAGTTTTAGGACAGTCACAGATACGCAGTATTTT | CASSFRTVTDTQYF
TRBJ1-5 | TRBV19 | few | NA | TGTGCCAGTAGAATGGGCAGGGACGCTCAGCCCCAGCATTTT | CASRMGRDAQPQHF
TRBJ1-5 | TRBV28 | NA | NA | TGTGCCAGCAGTTTAGGGGGGGGTAGGAGTCAGCCCCAGCATTTT | CASSLGGGRSQPQHF
TRBJ2-6 | TRBV2 | NA | TRBD1 | TGTGCCAGCAGCCAACAGGGGGCCCCCGGGGCCAACGTCCTGACTTTC | CASSQQGAPGANVLTF
TRBJ2-2 | TRBV30 | NA | TRBD2 | TGTGCCTGGAGTCGGACTAGCGGGAACACCGGGGAGCTGTTTTTT | CAWSRTSGNTGELFF
TRBJ2-3 | TRBV6-5 | NA | TRBD2 | TGTGCCAGCAGCTCGGGACTAGCGGGCACAGATACGCAGTATTTT | CASSSGLAGTDTQYF
TRBJ1-1 | TRBV5-6 | NA | NA | TGTGCCAGCAGCTTTGACAGGTACACTGAAGCTTTCTTT | CASSFDRYTEAFF
TRBJ2-2 | TRBV4-1 | once | NA | TGCGCCAGCAGCCAAGCCAAGCGGCCATACACCGGGGAGCTGTTTTTT | CASSQAKRPYTGELFF
TRBJ2-6 | TRBV9 | NA | NA | TGTGCCAGCACCCAAGGGGGTGCTGGGGCCAACGTCCTGACTTTC | CASTQGGAGANVLTF
TRBJ2-3 | TRBV5-1 | few | NA | TGCGCCAGCAGCTCCTATGCTGGCACAGATACGCAGTATTTT | CASSSYAGTDTQYF
TRBJ2-7 | TRBV19 | few | NA | TGTGCCAAACAGGGCATAGAGGGGGGGAGTTACGAGCAGTACTTC | CAKQGIEGGSYEQYF
TRBJ1-5 | TRBV6-5 | NA | TRBD1 | TGTGCCAGCAGAGGACAGGGTAGTTCTCAGCCCCAGCATTTT | CASRGQGSSQPQHF
TRBJ2-5 | TRBV5-6 | NA | TRBD1 | TGTGCCAGCAGCCAGGACAGGGGGTTACAAGAGACCCAGTACTTC | CASSQDRGLQETQYF
TRBJ2-7 | TRBV5-1 | few | TRBD2 | TGCGCCAGCAGCTTGGGACTAGCGGGAGAAGGGCAGTACTTC | CASSLGLAGEGQYF
TRBJ2-1 | TRBV5-1 | NA | TRBD2 | TGCGCCAGCAGCTTGGGAGGCGGGGGAAGCTCCTACAATGAGCAGTTCTTC | CASSLGGGGSSYNEQFF
TRBJ2-7 | TRBV27 | many | TRBD1 | TGTGCCAGCAGTTTAGCACAGGGGGGAGGTTACGAGCAGTACTTC | CASSLAQGGGYEQYF
TRBJ1-4 | TRBV7-9 | NA | TRBD1 | TGTGCCAGCAGCCCCGACAGGGGGCAAAAACTGTTTTTT | CASSPDRGQKLFF
TRBJ2-1 | TRBV28 | few | NA | TGTGCCAGCAGCCCTTTGGTGGGAGACGCCTACAATGAGCAGTTCTTC | CASSPLVGDAYNEQFF
TRBJ2-5 | TRBV4-2 | many | TRBD2 | TGTGCCAGCAGCCAAGGGTCTGCGGGAGTAGAAGAGACCCAGTACTTC | CASSQGSAGVEETQYF
TRBJ2-7 | TRBV7-9 | NA | TRBD1 | TGTGCCAGCAGCTTAGGGGGACAGGGTGCCTACGAGCAGTACTTC | CASSLGGQGAYEQYF
TRBJ2-1 | TRBV11-2 | NA | NA | TGTGCCAGCAGAAAGCCAGGGAGCTCCTACAATGAGCAGTTCTTC | CASRKPGSSYNEQFF
TRBJ2-7 | TRBV19 | NA | TRBD2 | TGTGCCAGTAGTATGGGCAGACTAGCGGTTCACGAGCAGTACTTC | CASSMGRLAVHEQYF
TRBJ2-3 | TRBV4-1 | NA | NA | TGCGCCAGCAGCCAAGTGGCAGGGGGGGGCACAGATACGCAGTATTTT | CASSQVAGGGTDTQYF
TRBJ2-5 | TRBV11-2 | NA | TRBD1 | TGTGCCAGCAGCTTCACAGGGGGAGAGACCCAGTACTTC | CASSFTGGETQYF
TRBJ2-3 | TRBV27 | once | NA | TGTGCCAGCAGTTACGTCAGGACCCTCACAGATACGCAGTATTTT | CASSYVRTLTDTQYF
TRBJ2-5 | TRBV18 | NA | NA | TGTGCCAGCTCACCTACAGGGATGGTTGAGACCCAGTACTTC | CASSPTGMVETQYF
TRBJ2-5 | TRBV18 | once | NA | TGTGCCAGCTCACCCAGTCCCCAATGGGAGACCCAGTACTTC | CASSPSPQWETQYF
TRBJ1-5 | TRBV14 | NA | NA | TGTGCCAGCAGCCAACAGGGGAATCAGCCCCAGCATTTT | CASSQQGNQPQHF
TRBJ2-5 | TRBV30 | NA | TRBD2 | TGTGCCTGGAAGCGGGAGCGGGGATTAGAGACCCAGTACTTC | CAWKRERGLETQYF
TRBJ1-2 | TRBV19 | NA | TRBD1 | TGTGCCAGTAGTAACCGGATCGGACAGGGGGCAAGCTATGGCTACACCTTC | CASSNRIGQGASYGYTF
TRBJ2-5 | TRBV4-1 | NA | NA | TGCGCCAGCAGCCAAGATGGCCGGGGACGGGGACAAGAGACCCAGTACTTC | CASSQDGRGRGQETQYF
TRBJ2-5 | TRBV25-1 | few | NA | TGTGCCAGCAGTGAAAGACAGCTGGAGCAGTACTTC | CASSERQLEQYF
TRBJ2-5 | TRBV10-3 | NA | NA | TGTGCCATCAGTGACCCTAGTCAAAACCAAGAGACCCAGTACTTC | CAISDPSQNQETQYF
TRBJ2-6 | TRBV28 | NA | NA | TGTGCCAGCAGTTTACTGAGCGCGGGGGCCAACGTCCTGACTTTC | CASSLLSAGANVLTF
TRBJ2-7 | TRBV28 | NA | NA | TGTGCCAGCGGTGACCCCTACGAGCAGTACTTC | CASGDPYEQYF